One sample yielded the 26 T cell receptor beta chains listed below, sequenced in a study of cytomegalovirus exposure and HLA in healthy donors. Primers: 60 Vbeta forward and 13 Jbeta reverse. Produced via immunoSEQ multiplex PCR; TCRdb's table is partial and in-frame only. In the table there are 160,000 or so clones, more than 60% of which are singletons. Sequencing input: PBMCs. All receptors come from a woman aged 30 to 39 in good health and CMV-seronegative.

The table lists this clone with a few counts. The V and J genes are TRBV30 and TRBJ2-1; D may be TRBD1 (5 bases). With 2 bases removed from V and 9 bases from J, the gap between germline ends came to 20 bases. The CDR3 is 15 residues long. In germline, CDR1 is GTSNPN, CDR2 SVGIG (reference sequence). The CDR3 DNA follows: TGTGCCTGGAGTAAGGGGCTCCAAAACGGTGGTGAGCAGTTCTTC. Translation: CAWSKGLQNGGEQFF.

The CDR3 loop reads CASSPISSGGIYEQFF. Here the CDR3 DNA reads TGTGCCAGCAGCCCAATATCGAGCGGGGGGATCTATGAGCAGTTCTTC. The chain is built from TRBV13 and TRBJ2-1; 9 positions agree with TRBD2. From germline, CDR1 is PRHDT and CDR2 FYEKMQ (reference sequence). J was trimmed by 8 bases and V by 5 bases; bases with no gene match: 13. The CDR3 is 16 residues long.

The J gene is TRBJ2-7, the V gene TRBV5-1, with D possibly TRBD1 on 6 matching bases. The CDR3 sequence is 14 residues long. Per the germline V gene, CDR1 is SGHRS and CDR2 is YFSETQ. The V gene lost 1 base and the J gene lost 5 bases, with 13 bases spanning the gap. The chain's CDR3 is CASSLTPGENEQYF. In DNA form, the CDR3 reads TGCGCCAGCAGCTTGACGCCAGGGGAAAACGAGCAGTACTTC.

The gene calls are TRBV20-1 and TRBJ2-7, with unresolved D. The CDR3 runs to 11 residues. V dropped 3 bases and J dropped 3 bases, with 6 bases sitting between them. The V gene's germline CDR1 is DFQATT and CDR2 SNEGSKA (reference sequence). The CDR3 DNA follows: TGCAGTGCTAGTAAACTCTACGAGCAGTACTTC. This translates into CSASKLYEQYF.

The rearrangement uses TRBV4-1 and TRBJ2-7, with 7 bases identical to TRBD1. V dropped 5 bases and J dropped 6; count of bases not matched to a gene: 10. This CDR3 region has 14 residues. Germline V lookup: CDR1 MGHRA, CDR2 YSYEKL. CDR3 in amino acids: CASSATGRLGEQYF. DNA of the CDR3: TGCGCCAGCAGCGCGACAGGGCGTCTCGGCGAGCAGTACTTC.

This clone was detected a few times. This chain connects TRBV5-8 to TRBJ1-5; D remains unclear. Per the germline V gene, CDR1 is SGHTS and CDR2 is YDEGEE. The CDR3 covers 14 residues. Between the trimmed V and J ends, which lost 4 bases and 6 bases, there was a span of 14 bases. The CDR3 sequence is CASSHDLSGQPQHF. The CDR3, as DNA: TGTGCCAGCAGCCACGACCTGTCAGGTCAGCCCCAGCATTTT.

The genes are TRBV6-5 and TRBJ2-3, with 7 bases that match TRBD1. The CDR3 spans 15 residues. The junction had 6 bases not matched to a gene; V was cut back by 6 bases and J by 0 bases. CDR1 is MNHEY, CDR2 SVGAGI, per germline. The CDR3 is CASSRDSPSTDTQYF. CDR3 DNA sequence: TGTGCCAGCAGCAGGGACAGCCCTAGCACAGATACGCAGTATTTT.

V usage is TRBV27 and J usage is TRBJ1-2; TRBD1 matches 8 bases. This CDR3 comprises 14 residues. V dropped 5 bases and J dropped 12; count of bases not matched to a gene: 14. The germline V gene encodes CDR1 MNHEY and CDR2 SMNVEV (reference sequence). The CDR3 bases are TGTGCCAGCAGTCATCCTCAGGGGGCAGGGGGCCACACCTTC. Translating it yields CASSHPQGAGGHTF.

This clone appeared a single time. The CDR3 DNA reads as TGCGCCAGCAGCCAAGGTCTAAGCGATGGCTACACCTTC. Its protein is CASSQGLSDGYTF. J is TRBJ1-2 and V is TRBV4-1; D ambiguous. V lost 1 base and J 6 bases, leaving 9 bases between the germline ends. This CDR3 spans 13 amino acids. Germline V lookup: CDR1 MGHRA, CDR2 YSYEKL.

J is TRBJ1-1 and V is TRBV11-2, with D possibly being TRBD1 (5 bases). V was cut by 3 bases and J by 3 bases, with 8 bases left in between. Germline V gives CDR1 SGHAT, CDR2 FQNNGV. This CDR3 is 13 amino acids long. This CDR3 reads CASSFQGHTEAFF. The DNA of the CDR3 is TGTGCCAGCAGCTTCCAGGGTCACACTGAAGCTTTCTTT. Full variable domain (remainder filled in from reference TRBV11-2 and TRBJ1-1): EAGVAQSPRYKIIEKRQSVAFWCNPISGHATLYWYQQILGQGPKLLIQFQNNGVVDDSQLPKDRFSAERLKGVDSTLKIQPAKLEDSAVYLCASSFQGHTEAFFGQGTRLTVV.

This clone was detected once. The chain uses TRBV7-2 and TRBJ1-5; the D gene is possibly TRBD1 (5 bases). With 7 bases removed from V and 0 bases from J, the gap between germline ends came to 13 bases. In germline, CDR1 is SGHTA, CDR2 FQGNSA. The CDR3 covers 15 residues. The CDR3 sequence: CASTREGYSNQPQHF. As DNA, the CDR3 is TGTGCCAGCACCCGGGAGGGGTATAGCAATCAGCCCCAGCATTTT.

This sequence joins TRBV5-1 and TRBJ1-4; a weak D match, TRBD1 (6 bases). Germline V lookup: CDR1 SGHRS, CDR2 YFSETQ. This CDR3 contains 15 residues. The germline V and J ends were trimmed by 4 bases and 5 bases, with 15 bases remaining between them. This CDR3 is CASSLRQAENEKLFF. As DNA, the CDR3 is TGCGCCAGCAGCCTAAGACAGGCGGAGAATGAAAAACTGTTTTTT.

With respect to this clone: A read error may account for a junction end that differs from germline. V and J are TRBV5-6 and TRBJ2-4; 8 bases line up with TRBD1. The CDR3 has 15 amino acids. The V gene's germline CDR1 is SGHDT and CDR2 YYEEEE. CDR3 residues: CASSYGTGLGNSQYF. As DNA, the CDR3 is TGTGCCAGCAGCTACGGGACAGGTCTAGGGAACAGTCAGTACTTC.

The chain is built from TRBV5-1 and TRBJ2-3; D possibly corresponds to TRBD2 (5 bases). The CDR3 extends over 15 amino acids. CDR1 and CDR2 from the germline V gene are SGHRS and YFSETQ. Trimming took off 3 bases at V and 0 bases at J, with 11 bases between the two ends. As DNA, the CDR3 is TGCGCCAGCAGCTCTCAGAGGGAGAGCACAGATACGCAGTATTTT. It yields the protein CASSSQRESTDTQYF.

The genes are TRBV4-1 and TRBJ2-1, with 7 positions matching TRBD1. The germline V gene encodes CDR1 MGHRA and CDR2 YSYEKL. Trimming at V came to 6 bases and at J to 7 bases, leaving 15 bases not matched to a gene. The CDR3 has 16 amino acids. The CDR3 bases are TGCGCCAGCAGGCAGGGGGAAGAGCGGTCCTGGAATGAGCAGTTCTTC. Protein: CASRQGEERSWNEQFF.

The rearrangement uses TRBV7-8 and TRBJ1-5, with D perhaps TRBD1 (6 bases). This CDR3 spans 16 amino acids. V lost 1 base and J lost 6, with 16 bases in between. CDR1 and CDR2 (germline): SGHVS, FQNEAQ. For the CDR3, the DNA is TGTGCCAGCAGCTTAGAAGGACAGCTTCGGGCTCAGCCCCAGCATTTT. Translation: CASSLEGQLRAQPQHF. Combining the CDR3 with reference TRBV7-8 and TRBJ1-5 gives the whole variable domain GAGVSQSPRYKVAKRGQDVALRCDPISGHVSLFWYQQALGQGPEFLTYFQNEAQLDKSGLPSDRFFAERPEGSVSTLKIQRTQQEDSAVYLCASSLEGQLRAQPQHFGDGTRLSIL.

The V gene is TRBV5-1, the J gene TRBJ2-3, with 12 nucleotides matching TRBD2. The CDR3 runs 16 residues. V trimming: 4 bases; J trimming: 1 base; junction bases outside the gene matches: 4. In germline, CDR1 is SGHRS, CDR2 YFSETQ. In DNA form, the CDR3 reads TGCGCCAGCAGCCTACTAGCGGGGGGTGGCACAGATACGCAGTATTTT. Translating gives CASSLLAGGGTDTQYF.

CDR3: CASSSPFQGDGYGYTF. The CDR3 bases are TGTGCCAGTAGTAGCCCCTTCCAGGGGGACGGATATGGCTACACCTTC. The chain is built from TRBV19 and TRBJ1-2; 7 bases fit TRBD1. This CDR3 is built from 16 residues. J was trimmed by 5 bases and V by 4 bases; bases with no gene match: 13. Germline lookup yields CDR1 LNHDA and CDR2 SQIVND (reference sequence).

The V and J genes are TRBV6-6 and TRBJ1-3; D gene ambiguous. The CDR3 loop spans 14 amino acids. From germline, CDR1 is MNHNY and CDR2 SVGAGI (reference sequence). The germline V and J ends were trimmed by 1 base and 3 bases, with 7 bases remaining between them. This CDR3 is CASSYLGVGNTIYF. CDR3 in DNA: TGTGCCAGCAGTTACTTGGGCGTTGGAAACACCATATATTTT.

The genes are TRBV2 and TRBJ1-5, with a tentative D call TRBD1 (6 bases). Between the trimmed V and J ends, which lost 6 bases and 2 bases, there was a span of 17 bases. This CDR3 has 16 amino acids. Germline V gene data show CDR1 as SNHLY and CDR2 as FYNNEI. In DNA form, the CDR3 reads TGTGCCAGCAGGGGAAGGGGGGGAAGCGGCAATCAGCCCCAGCATTTT. Amino acids: CASRGRGGSGNQPQHF.

V and J are TRBV5-1 and TRBJ2-5, with a tentative D call TRBD1 (8 bases). V was cut by 4 bases and J by 4 bases, with 17 bases left in between. The CDR3 loop spans 15 amino acids. Germline V CDR1 and CDR2: SGHRS, YFSETQ. Here the CDR3 reads CASSPDREGTETQYF. The DNA for the CDR3 is TGCGCCAGCAGCCCGGACAGGGAGGGGACAGAGACCCAGTACTTC.

The sample holds one count of this clone. The chain has TRBV9 and TRBJ2-3; D possibly corresponds to TRBD2 (7 bases). Between the trimmed V and J ends, which lost 0 bases and 1 base, there was a span of 9 bases. The CDR3 is made up of 15 amino acids. Germline assignment: CDR1 SGDLS and CDR2 YYNGEE. This CDR3 reads CASSVAGGRTDTQYF. CDR3 sequence (DNA): TGTGCCAGCAGCGTAGCGGGGGGCCGCACAGATACGCAGTATTTT.

The chain has TRBV7-2 and TRBJ2-1; 9 bases line up with TRBD2. The CDR3 runs 17 residues. Germline CDR1 and CDR2: SGHTA and FQGNSA. The V gene end was trimmed by 4 bases and the J gene end by 2 bases; junction bases not matched to a gene: 9. The CDR3 is CASSSPRRGGAYNEQFF. The CDR3 DNA reads TGTGCCAGCAGCTCCCCGCGGCGGGGGGGCGCCTACAATGAGCAGTTCTTC.

The chain carries TRBV6-1 and TRBJ1-1, with D tentatively TRBD1 (5 bases). The CDR3 is 14 residues long. V lost 4 bases, J lost 1 base, and 10 bases lay in between. Germline V CDR1 and CDR2: MNHNS, SASEGT. CDR3 protein: CASSVSDRNTEAFF. In DNA, the CDR3 is TGTGCCAGCAGTGTATCCGACAGGAACACTGAAGCTTTCTTT.

The chain joins TRBV19 to TRBJ1-5; 9 bases match TRBD1. The CDR3 totals 15 residues. Trimming took 10 bases from V and 4 from J; bases not matched to a gene: 11. The germline V gene has CDR1 LNHDA and CDR2 SQIVND (reference sequence). The CDR3 region has the DNA TGTGCCACCGAACCCAGGACAGGGGAGAATCAGCCCCAGCATTTT. It translates to CATEPRTGENQPQHF. The whole variable domain, filled in from reference TRBV19 and TRBJ1-5, reads DGGITQSPKYLFRKEGQNVTLSCEQNLNHDAMYWYRQDPGQGLRLIYYSQIVNDFQKGDIAEGYSVSREKKESFPLTVTSAQKNPTAFYLCATEPRTGENQPQHFGDGTRLSIL.

The chain employs TRBV6-5 and TRBJ2-7; TRBD2 is a possible D gene (5 bases). Trimming stripped 2 bases from V and 1 base from J, with 6 bases between. Germline values: CDR1 MNHEY, CDR2 SVGAGI. The CDR3 has 13 residues. CDR3 DNA sequence: TGTGCCAGCAGTTACCGGGGTTCCTACGAGCAGTACTTC. Translation: CASSYRGSYEQYF.